This T cell receptor beta chain stems from a study of blood T cell repertoires in COVID-19. Study-level background: From the United States, Italy and Spain came samples of acute and convalescent COVID-19. PBMCs, B-cell-depleted T cells, or T cells provided the cDNA or gDNA that made up the material.

Profiled with immunoSEQ multiplex PCR; TCRdb holds only in-frame clones, not every one. The table shows about 430,000 clones, with roughly 84% occurring only once. The CDR3 is 14 residues long. After removal of 6 bases from V and 8 bases from J, the junction contained 10 bases not matched to a gene. Germline CDR1 is MNHEY and CDR2 is SVGAGI. Up to 2 weeks before entering the study, exposed participants had met a COVID-19 case. The receptor's source is a woman younger than 30 who had been exposed to COVID-19. Sequencing used PBMCs or T cells enriched from blood (not recorded which). The chain carries TRBV6-5 and TRBJ2-4; 7 nucleotides align to TRBD2. CDR3 amino acids: CASSPRGDGDIQYF. The CDR3 DNA sequence: TGTGCCAGCAGCCCCCGGGGGGACGGGGACATTCAGTACTTC.